Below are 17 T cell receptor beta chains sequenced from a single sample in a study of CD8 T cells in ankylosing spondylitis. Broader study findings: A TCR beta motif made of eight highly homologous variants seemed typical of ankylosing spondylitis blood.

What these receptors recognize is not known. TCRdb recomputed calls from the 5' RACE reads with MiXCR, one row per CDR3 protein. The sample holds hundreds of thousands of distinct CDR3 sequences, 10% to 15% seen once. The specimen was blood, either unsorted or a sorted T cell fraction (not recorded which). Receptors originate from a male donor with ankylosing spondylitis.

This clonotype was counted only a few times. CDR3 amino acids: CATSRGLAYYNEQFF. Written as DNA, the CDR3 is TGTGCCACCAGTAGGGGACTAGCGTACTACAATGAGCAGTTCTTC. The V and J genes are TRBV24-1 and TRBJ2-1, with TRBD2 matching over 10 bases. The V segment lost 6 bases and the J segment 3 bases; nucleotides outside the gene matches: 4. Germline V CDR1 and CDR2: KGHDR, SFDVKD. This CDR3 spans 15 amino acids.

There are many counts of this clonotype. The rearrangement links TRBV28 to TRBJ1-2, with D perhaps TRBD1 (5 bases). Trimming pared 4 bases from V and 2 bases from J, leaving 5 bases between. Germline CDR1 MDHEN, CDR2 SYDVKM. This CDR3 has 12 amino acids. CDR3 DNA: TGTGCCAGCAGTTACAGGAACTATGGCTACACCTTC. Protein: CASSYRNYGYTF.

In its sample, this clonotype was seen many times. J is TRBJ2-7 and V is TRBV20-1; 8 bases match TRBD1. Trimming took 6 bases from V and 3 from J; bases not matched to a gene: 10. This CDR3 region has 14 residues. Germline V lookup: CDR1 DFQATT, CDR2 SNEGSKA (reference sequence). In nucleotides, the CDR3 is TGCAGTGCGCTACAGGGGGGTAGGATCTACGAGCAGTACTTC. It translates to CSALQGGRIYEQYF.

This clonotype appeared a few times. V is TRBV28 and J is TRBJ2-3, with 7 bases that match TRBD2. The trim removed 8 bases at V and 2 bases at J, leaving 7 bases unmatched. Germline lookup yields CDR1 MDHEN and CDR2 SYDVKM. This CDR3 contains 14 residues. DNA for the CDR3: TGTGCCAGCGGGGGGGGGGACTCCACAGATACGCAGTATTTT. Translating it yields CASGGGDSTDTQYF. The complete variable domain, with remaining parts taken from reference TRBV28 and TRBJ2-3, reads DVKVTQSSRYLVKRTGEKVFLECVQDMDHENMFWYRQDPGLGLRLIYFSYDVKMKEKGDIPEGYSVSREKKERFSLILESASTNQTSMYLCASGGGDSTDTQYFGPGTRLTVL.

This clonotype was seen more than once but under ten times. Sequence at one end of the junction differs from germline and may be a read error. Here the CDR3 reads CASSQGGKVYF. DNA for the CDR3: TGTGCCAGCAGCCAAGGGGGGAAAGTTTACTTC. The J gene is TRBJ1-2, the V gene TRBV3-1, with D tentatively TRBD1 (5 bases). The CDR3 consists of 11 residues. CDR1 is LGHDT and CDR2 is YNNKEL in the germline V gene (reference sequence).

This clonotype has a count of ten or more. The chain combines TRBV20-1 with TRBJ2-4; D uncertain. Germline CDR1 DFQATT, CDR2 SNEGSKA (reference sequence). V was shortened by 6 bases and J by 0 bases, with 6 bases between the two germline ends. The CDR3 covers 12 residues. CDR3: CSATVAKNIQYF. DNA for the CDR3: TGCAGTGCCACCGTAGCCAAAAACATTCAGTACTTC.

This clonotype occurred a few times. This rearrangement joins TRBV20-1 to TRBJ2-5; 8 bases map to TRBD2. The V and J ends lost 3 bases and 7 bases, in that order; junction bases with no gene match: 4. Germline-derived CDR1 and CDR2 are DFQATT and SNEGSKA (reference sequence). This CDR3 has 12 residues. The CDR3 DNA sequence: TGCAGTGCTAGTGGACGGGGGGGGACCCAGTACTTC. Encoded protein: CSASGRGGTQYF.

This clonotype has only a few counts. The chain carries TRBV20-1 and TRBJ1-4; TRBD1 matches at 7 bases. From germline, CDR1 is DFQATT and CDR2 SNEGSKA (reference sequence). V lost 6 bases and J lost 6; bases outside the gene matches: 7. The CDR3 has 13 amino acids. The CDR3 DNA sequence: TGCAGTGCCGCCGGGACAGCAGATGAAAAACTGTTTTTT. This sequence encodes CSAAGTADEKLFF.

V is TRBV6-1 and J is TRBJ2-5, with TRBD1 as a possible D gene (6 bases). The CDR3 spans 13 residues. V shed 7 bases and J shed 1 base, with 10 bases lying between them. From germline, CDR1 is MNHNS and CDR2 SASEGT. CDR3 DNA sequence: TGTGCCAGCACCCGAGGGGGCCAAGAGACCCAGTACTTC. Protein sequence: CASTRGGQETQYF.

J is TRBJ2-7 and V is TRBV11-2; TRBD2 might be the D (6 bases). CDR1 SGHAT and CDR2 FQNNGV come from the germline V gene. The CDR3 contains 15 residues. V was clipped by 0 bases and J by 4 bases, with 13 bases between them. CDR3 sequence: CASSLEGSGYYEQYF. CDR3 bases: TGTGCCAGCAGCTTAGAGGGTAGCGGATATTACGAGCAGTACTTC.

This clonotype was counted between two and nine times. The V call is TRBV9, the J call TRBJ1-1; no reliable D call. The CDR3 is made up of 14 amino acids. The V gene's germline CDR1 is SGDLS and CDR2 YYNGEE. V lost 0 bases to trimming and J lost 3 bases, with 9 bases between them. The CDR3: CASSVDWSDTEAFF. The CDR3 DNA is TGTGCCAGCAGCGTAGATTGGTCCGACACTGAAGCTTTCTTT.

The gene calls are TRBV20-1 and TRBJ2-1; a weak D match, TRBD2 (6 bases). Germline V lookup: CDR1 DFQATT, CDR2 SNEGSKA (reference sequence). The CDR3 length is 16 residues. V was trimmed by 0 bases and J by 8 bases, leaving 20 bases between them. The CDR3 coding sequence is TGCAGTGCTAGAGACGGGACTTCTCCAATGGTCCATGAGCAGTTCTTC. Translating it yields CSARDGTSPMVHEQFF.

This clonotype came up many times. The chain employs TRBV29-1 and TRBJ2-3, with 12 nucleotides matching TRBD2. The CDR3 runs to 15 residues. With V trimmed by 6 bases and J by 3 bases, 7 bases remained unmatched. Germline CDR1 and CDR2: SQVTM and ANQGSEA. The CDR3 loop reads CSVRGLAGPTDTQYF. DNA for the CDR3: TGCAGCGTCCGCGGACTAGCGGGGCCTACAGATACGCAGTATTTT.

This clonotype was counted a few times. The V call is TRBV20-1, the J call TRBJ2-3; 7 bases are a match to TRBD1. Losses at the gene ends were 6 bases for V and 0 bases for J; bases not matched to a gene: 6. The CDR3 is 14 residues long. Per germline, CDR1 DFQATT and CDR2 SNEGSKA (reference sequence). The CDR3 region is CSALDRPSTDTQYF. The CDR3 coding sequence is TGCAGTGCCCTGGACAGGCCGAGCACAGATACGCAGTATTTT.

V usage is TRBV30 and J usage is TRBJ2-5, with 7 bases that match TRBD2. Germline CDR1 GTSNPN, CDR2 SVGIG (reference sequence). The J segment lost 5 bases and the V segment lost 2 bases, leaving 14 bases of the junction unmatched. This CDR3 has 16 amino acids. CDR3 protein: CAWSLVSGVPVETQYF. As DNA, the CDR3 is TGTGCCTGGAGTTTGGTCAGCGGGGTTCCTGTGGAGACCCAGTACTTC.

This chain uses TRBV20-1 with TRBJ2-2, with TRBD2 identical over 8 bases. After removal of 4 bases from V and 4 bases from J, the junction contained 5 bases not matched to a gene. Germline V gives CDR1 DFQATT, CDR2 SNEGSKA (reference sequence). The CDR3 extends over 14 amino acids. The CDR3 DNA reads TGCAGTGCTATGACTAGCGTGGGCACCGGGGAGCTGTTTTTT. Translating it yields CSAMTSVGTGELFF.

This clonotype was found many times. The chain couples TRBV5-1 to TRBJ2-5, with a possible D match to TRBD2 (5 bases). Germline V gives CDR1 SGHRS, CDR2 YFSETQ. The CDR3 is 13 residues long. Trimming stripped 1 base from V and 5 bases from J, with 9 bases between. The CDR3 protein is CASSLREPETQYF. The CDR3 DNA reads TGCGCCAGCAGCTTGAGGGAGCCGGAGACCCAGTACTTC. Looking up the rest from reference TRBV5-1 and TRBJ2-5 gives the full variable domain: KAGVTQTPRYLIKTRGQQVTLSCSPISGHRSVSWYQQTPGQGLQFLFEYFSETQRNKGNFPGRFSGRQFSNSRSEMNVSTLELGDSALYLCASSLREPETQYFGPGTRLLVL.